This TCR beta chain comes out of a study of glioma-infiltrating T cells. TCR alpha and beta CDR3 regions were amplified from RNA using iRepertoire nested multiplex PCR. TCRdb ran MiXCR on the multiplex PCR reads and lists one entry per CDR3 protein. The data contain about 140,000 distinct CDR3 sequences, about two fifths of them singletons. This clonotype was detected a few times. The receptor comes from a human donor with low-grade glioma or glioblastoma, undergoing nonglioma brain surgery, or in good health (not recorded which). Sequenced: glioma tissue, nonneoplastic brain tissue, or PBMCs (not recorded which).

The CDR3 sequence: CASSQDSAGGSDTQYF. The CDR3 nucleotides are TGCGCCAGCAGCCAAGATTCCGCGGGAGGGTCAGATACGCAGTATTTT. The chain joins TRBV4-3 to TRBJ2-3; TRBD2 matches 9 bases. CDR1 and CDR2 from the germline V gene are LGHNA and YSLEER. The CDR3 is made up of 16 amino acids. Trimming cost V 0 bases and J 4 bases; bases outside gene matches: 5.